This T cell receptor (beta chain) is from a study of T cells after yellow fever vaccination. About the study: The authors prepared low-cell-number fractions using SMART-Seq v4 Ultra Low Input. Study results and caveats: FACS-sorted repertoires might harbor abundant contaminating clonotypes from the bulk population. Booster samples showed a return of most primary-vaccination clones (approximately 96% CD4, about 87% CD8).

UMIs were added to TCR cDNA along with a universal primer site when it was made by 5'RACE template switching. TCRdb passed the 5' RACE reads through MiXCR, listing each CDR3 protein once. The sample has more than 110,000 distinct CDR3 sequences, 5% to 7.5% seen once. Details on this clonotype: Its specificity is unknown.

The CDR3 is 17 amino acids. Germline lookup yields CDR1 SGHTA and CDR2 FQGNSA. After removal of 6 bases from V and 7 bases from J, the junction contained 17 bases not matched to a gene. This specimen was CD4+ T cells sorted from PBMCs, taken 10 days after the yellow fever booster vaccination. The clonotype was recovered from a man aged 30 to 45 who received the YFV17D yellow fever vaccine. The chain carries TRBV7-2 and TRBJ2-4; 8 bases map to TRBD2. In DNA, the CDR3 is TGTGCCAGCAGACCATTATTTACGTCGGGGGGGAGCAACATTCAGTACTTC. This encodes CASRPLFTSGGSNIQYF.